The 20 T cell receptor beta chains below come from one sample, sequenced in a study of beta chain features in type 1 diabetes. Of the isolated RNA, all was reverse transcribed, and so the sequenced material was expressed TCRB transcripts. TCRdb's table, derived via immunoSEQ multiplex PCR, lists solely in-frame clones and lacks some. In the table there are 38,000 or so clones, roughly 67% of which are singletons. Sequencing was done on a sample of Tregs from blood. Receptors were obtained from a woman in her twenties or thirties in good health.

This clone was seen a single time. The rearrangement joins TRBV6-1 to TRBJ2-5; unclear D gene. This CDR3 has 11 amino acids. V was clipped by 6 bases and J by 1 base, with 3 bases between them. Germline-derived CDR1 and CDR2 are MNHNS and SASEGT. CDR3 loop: CASSFQETQYF. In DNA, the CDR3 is TGTGCCAGCAGCTTCCAAGAGACCCAGTACTTC.

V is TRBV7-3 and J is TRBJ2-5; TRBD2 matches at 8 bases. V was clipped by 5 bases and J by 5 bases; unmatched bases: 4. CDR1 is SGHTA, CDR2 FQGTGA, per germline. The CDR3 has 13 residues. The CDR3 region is CASSRAGGETQYF. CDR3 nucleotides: TGTGCCAGCAGCCGCGCGGGAGGCGAGACCCAGTACTTC.

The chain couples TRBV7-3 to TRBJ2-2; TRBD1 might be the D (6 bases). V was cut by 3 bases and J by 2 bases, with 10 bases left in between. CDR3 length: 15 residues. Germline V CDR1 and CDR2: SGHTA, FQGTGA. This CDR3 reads CASSLGQPNTGELFF. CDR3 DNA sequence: TGTGCCAGCAGCTTGGGACAACCTAACACCGGGGAGCTGTTTTTT.

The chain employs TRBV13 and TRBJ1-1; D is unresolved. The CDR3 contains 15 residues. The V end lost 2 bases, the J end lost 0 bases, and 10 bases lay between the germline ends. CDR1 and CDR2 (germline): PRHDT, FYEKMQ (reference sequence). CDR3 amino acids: CASSLRPGMNTEAFF. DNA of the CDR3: TGTGCCAGCAGCTTACGCCCGGGAATGAACACTGAAGCTTTCTTT.

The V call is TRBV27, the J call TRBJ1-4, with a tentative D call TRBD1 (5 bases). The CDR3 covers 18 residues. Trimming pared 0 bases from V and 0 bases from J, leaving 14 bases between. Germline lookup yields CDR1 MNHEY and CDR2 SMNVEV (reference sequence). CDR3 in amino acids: CASSLSYYSGSTNEKLFF. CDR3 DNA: TGTGCCAGCAGTTTATCTTACTACTCAGGGTCAACTAATGAAAAACTGTTTTTT.

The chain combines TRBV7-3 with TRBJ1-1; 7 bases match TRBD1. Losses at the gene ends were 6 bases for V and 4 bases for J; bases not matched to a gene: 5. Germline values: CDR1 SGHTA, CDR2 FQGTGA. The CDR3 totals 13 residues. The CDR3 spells CASRFDRATEAFF. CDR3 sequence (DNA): TGTGCCAGCAGATTTGACAGGGCCACTGAAGCTTTCTTT.

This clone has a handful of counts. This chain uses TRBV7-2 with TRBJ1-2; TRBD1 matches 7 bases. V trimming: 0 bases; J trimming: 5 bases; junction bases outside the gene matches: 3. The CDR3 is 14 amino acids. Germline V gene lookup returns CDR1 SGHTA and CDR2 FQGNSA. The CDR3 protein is CASSLATGRYGYTF. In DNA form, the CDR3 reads TGTGCCAGCAGCTTAGCGACAGGGCGATATGGCTACACCTTC.

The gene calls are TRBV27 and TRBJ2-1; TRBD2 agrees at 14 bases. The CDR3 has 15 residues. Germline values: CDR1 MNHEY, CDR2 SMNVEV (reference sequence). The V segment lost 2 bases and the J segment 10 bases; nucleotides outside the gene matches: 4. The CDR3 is CASSLRGLAGVEQFF. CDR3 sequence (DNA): TGTGCCAGCAGTTTAAGGGGACTAGCGGGAGTGGAGCAGTTCTTC.

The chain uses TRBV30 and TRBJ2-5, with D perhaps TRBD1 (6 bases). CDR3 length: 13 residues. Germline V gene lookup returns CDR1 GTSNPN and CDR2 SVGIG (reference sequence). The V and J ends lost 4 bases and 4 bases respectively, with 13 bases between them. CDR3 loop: CAWTPQGPETQYF. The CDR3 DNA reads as TGTGCCTGGACCCCACAGGGCCCAGAGACCCAGTACTTC.

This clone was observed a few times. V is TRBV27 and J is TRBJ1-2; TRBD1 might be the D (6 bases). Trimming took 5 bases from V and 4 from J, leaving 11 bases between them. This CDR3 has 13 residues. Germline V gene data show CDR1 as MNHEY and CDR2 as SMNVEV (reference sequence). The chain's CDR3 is CASSIQGPYGYTF. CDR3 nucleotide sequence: TGTGCCAGCAGTATCCAGGGGCCCTATGGCTACACCTTC.

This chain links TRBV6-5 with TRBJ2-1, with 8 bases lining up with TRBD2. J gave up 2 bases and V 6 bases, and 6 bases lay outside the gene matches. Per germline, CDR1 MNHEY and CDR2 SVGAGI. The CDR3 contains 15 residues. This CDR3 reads CASSLSGMAYNEQFF. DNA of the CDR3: TGTGCCAGCAGCCTTAGCGGGATGGCCTACAATGAGCAGTTCTTC.

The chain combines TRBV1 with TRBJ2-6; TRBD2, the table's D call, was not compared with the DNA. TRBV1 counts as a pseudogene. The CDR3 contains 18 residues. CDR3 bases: TGCACCAGCAGGGAGTTGAGTTTGTGCACAAGTCGGGCCAACGTCCTGACTTTC. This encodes CTSRELSLCTSRANVLTF.

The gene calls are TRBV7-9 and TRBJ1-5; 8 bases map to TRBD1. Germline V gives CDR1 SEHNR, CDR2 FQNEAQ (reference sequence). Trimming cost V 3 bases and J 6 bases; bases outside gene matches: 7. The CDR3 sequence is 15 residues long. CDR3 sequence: CASSFGGDRTQPQHF. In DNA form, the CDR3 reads TGTGCCAGCAGCTTTGGTGGGGACAGGACTCAGCCCCAGCATTTT.

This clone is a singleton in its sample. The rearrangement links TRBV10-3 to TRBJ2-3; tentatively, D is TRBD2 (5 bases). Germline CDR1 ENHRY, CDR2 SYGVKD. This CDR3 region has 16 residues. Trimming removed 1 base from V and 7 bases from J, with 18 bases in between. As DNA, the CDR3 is TGTGCCATCAGTGAGTACGGGCCTGCGGGTTATAATACGCAGTATTTT. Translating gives CAISEYGPAGYNTQYF.

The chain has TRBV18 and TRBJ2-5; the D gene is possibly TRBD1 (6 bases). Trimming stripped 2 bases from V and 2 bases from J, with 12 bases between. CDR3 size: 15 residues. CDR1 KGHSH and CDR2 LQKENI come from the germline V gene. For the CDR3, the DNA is TGTGCCAGCTCACCAAGGGGGTTAATACAAGAGACCCAGTACTTC. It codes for CASSPRGLIQETQYF.

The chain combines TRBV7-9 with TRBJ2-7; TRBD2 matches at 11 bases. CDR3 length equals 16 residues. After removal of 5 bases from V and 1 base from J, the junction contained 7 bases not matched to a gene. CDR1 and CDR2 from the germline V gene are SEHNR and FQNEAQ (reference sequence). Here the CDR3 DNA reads TGTGCCAGCAGCCCTACTATAGCGGGAGGGTCCTACGAGCAGTACTTC. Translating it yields CASSPTIAGGSYEQYF.

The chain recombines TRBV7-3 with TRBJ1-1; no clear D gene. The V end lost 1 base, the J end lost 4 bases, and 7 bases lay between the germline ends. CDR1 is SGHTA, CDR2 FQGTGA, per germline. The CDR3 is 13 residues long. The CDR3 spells CASSLRGATEAFF. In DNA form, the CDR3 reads TGTGCCAGCAGCTTAAGGGGAGCCACTGAAGCTTTCTTT.

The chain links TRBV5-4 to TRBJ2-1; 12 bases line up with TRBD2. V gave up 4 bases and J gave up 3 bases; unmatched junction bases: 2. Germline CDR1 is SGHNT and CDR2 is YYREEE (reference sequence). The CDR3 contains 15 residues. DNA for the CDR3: TGTGCCAGCAGCCTGACTAGCGGGAGCTACAATGAGCAGTTCTTC. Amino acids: CASSLTSGSYNEQFF.

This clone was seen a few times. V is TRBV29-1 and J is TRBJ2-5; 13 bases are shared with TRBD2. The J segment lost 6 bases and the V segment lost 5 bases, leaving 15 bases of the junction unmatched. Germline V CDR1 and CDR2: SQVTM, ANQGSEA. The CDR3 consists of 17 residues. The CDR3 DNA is TGCAGCGTTTGGACTAGCGGGAGAGAAAACCCTACCCAGACCCAGTACTTC. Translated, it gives CSVWTSGRENPTQTQYF. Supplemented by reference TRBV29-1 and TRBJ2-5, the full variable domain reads SAVISQKPSRDICQRGTSLTIQCQVDSQVTMMFWYRQQPGQSLTLIATANQGSEATYESGFVIDKFPISRPNLTFSTLTVSNMSPEDSSIYLCSVWTSGRENPTQTQYFGPGTRLLVL.

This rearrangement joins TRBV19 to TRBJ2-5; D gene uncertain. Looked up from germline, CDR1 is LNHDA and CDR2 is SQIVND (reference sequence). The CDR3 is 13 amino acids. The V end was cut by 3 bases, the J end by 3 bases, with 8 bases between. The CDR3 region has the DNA TGTGCCAGTAGTATGGTTATAGAAGAGACCCAGTACTTC. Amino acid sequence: CASSMVIEETQYF.